This T cell receptor (beta chain) came from a study of T cell responses to AZD1222 COVID-19 vaccine. Points from the study as a whole: Just five to seven people given AZD1222 tested seropositive at baseline. Most donors were white British and more were female, and clonal diversity was possibly underestimated.

Generated by immunoSEQ multiplex PCR, the TCRdb table keeps only in-frame clones and is missing some. The data hold about 100,000 clones, with approximately 86% observed a single time. As concerns this clone: Its matching antigen is unknown.

The source was peripheral blood, collected on day 0 of AZD1222 vaccination. The clonotype was recovered from an adult in good health.

CDR3 sequence (DNA): TGTGCCAGCACCCTCCAGGAGGGGGAGCAGTACTTC. Translated, it gives CASTLQEGEQYF. The J gene is TRBJ2-7, the V gene TRBV7-2; D might be TRBD2 (6 bases). The CDR3 runs to 12 residues. V lost 7 bases and J lost 7, with 14 bases in between. CDR1 and CDR2 (germline): SGHTA, FQGNSA.